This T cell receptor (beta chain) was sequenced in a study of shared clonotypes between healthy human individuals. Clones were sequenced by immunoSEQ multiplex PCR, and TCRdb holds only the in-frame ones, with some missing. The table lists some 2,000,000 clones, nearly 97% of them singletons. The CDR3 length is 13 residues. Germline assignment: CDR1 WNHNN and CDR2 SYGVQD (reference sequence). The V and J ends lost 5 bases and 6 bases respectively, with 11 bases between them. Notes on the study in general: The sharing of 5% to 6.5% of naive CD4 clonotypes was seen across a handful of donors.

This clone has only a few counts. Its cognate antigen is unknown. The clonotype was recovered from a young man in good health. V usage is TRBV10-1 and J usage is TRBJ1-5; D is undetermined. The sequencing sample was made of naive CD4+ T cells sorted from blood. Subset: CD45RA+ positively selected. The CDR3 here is CASSNGLSQPQHF. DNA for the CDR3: TGCGCCAGCAGTAACGGGTTAAGTCAGCCCCAGCATTTT.